Listed here are 29 T cell receptor beta chains from one sample, sequenced in a study of blood T cell repertoires in COVID-19. Method: immunoSEQ multiplex PCR; TCRdb's copy keeps in-frame clones and lacks some. The data hold approximately 270,000 clones, with 70% to 90% observed a single time. The source material was peripheral blood. These receptors were taken from a woman aged 30 to 39 with COVID-19, enrolled during active disease.

The chain employs TRBV24-1 and TRBJ2-5; 9 bases are a match to TRBD1. The trim removed 3 bases at V and 1 base at J, leaving 5 bases unmatched. Germline V CDR1 and CDR2: KGHDR, SFDVKD. The CDR3 contains 16 residues. CDR3 sequence (DNA): TGTGCCACCAGTGATCCGGGACAGGGATTCCAAGAGACCCAGTACTTC. It yields the protein CATSDPGQGFQETQYF.

The table lists this clone with a count of one. The V gene is TRBV11-2, the J gene TRBJ1-2, with D unclear. V lost 1 base and J lost 7, with 19 bases in between. The CDR3 loop spans 16 amino acids. CDR1 and CDR2 (germline): SGHAT, FQNNGV. CDR3 region: CASSLGSGIQLGGYTF. CDR3 nucleotide sequence: TGTGCCAGCAGCTTAGGGTCAGGTATCCAACTAGGTGGCTACACCTTC.

The chain is built from TRBV5-1 and TRBJ2-1, with 8 bases that match TRBD1. This CDR3 has 14 amino acids. V lost 1 base to trimming and J lost 5 bases; unmatched junction nucleotides: 2. CDR1 SGHRS and CDR2 YFSETQ come from the germline V gene. This CDR3 is CASSLQGADNEQFF. CDR3 DNA: TGCGCCAGCAGCTTGCAGGGGGCGGACAATGAGCAGTTCTTC. Full variable domain (outside the CDR3, taken from reference TRBV5-1 and TRBJ2-1): KAGVTQTPRYLIKTRGQQVTLSCSPISGHRSVSWYQQTPGQGLQFLFEYFSETQRNKGNFPGRFSGRQFSNSRSEMNVSTLELGDSALYLCASSLQGADNEQFFGPGTRLTVL.

This clone was seen just once. The chain links TRBV6-4 to TRBJ2-2; tentatively, D is TRBD1 (6 bases). The CDR3 has 14 residues. Between the trimmed V and J ends, which lost 2 bases and 6 bases, there was a span of 10 bases. From germline, CDR1 is MRHNA and CDR2 SNTAGT. The CDR3 sequence: CASSDTGTSGELFF. As DNA, the CDR3 is TGTGCCAGCAGTGACACGGGGACATCCGGGGAGCTGTTTTTT.

This chain connects TRBV7-2 to TRBJ1-3; D is ambiguous. Germline lookup yields CDR1 SGHTA and CDR2 FQGNSA. This CDR3 region has 15 residues. V lost 4 bases, J lost 0 bases, and 10 bases lay in between. The CDR3 DNA reads as TGTGCCAGCAGCTCACCCCTGAGCTCTGGAAACACCATATATTTT. This gives the protein CASSSPLSSGNTIYF.

This rearrangement joins TRBV6-5 to TRBJ2-2; D not certain. Trimming cost V 2 bases and J 6 bases, with 7 bases left between them. The CDR3 extends over 13 amino acids. Germline assignment: CDR1 MNHEY and CDR2 SVGAGI. In nucleotides, the CDR3 is TGTGCCAGCAGTTACACAGACCCCGGGGAGCTGTTTTTT. Its protein product is CASSYTDPGELFF.

The chain is built from TRBV5-1 and TRBJ1-1; a possible D gene is TRBD1 (6 bases). In germline, CDR1 is SGHRS, CDR2 YFSETQ. The V and J ends lost 1 base and 7 bases respectively, with 11 bases between them. The CDR3 is 13 residues long. The chain's CDR3 is CASSLWEGDEAFF. The CDR3 DNA sequence: TGCGCCAGCAGCTTGTGGGAGGGGGATGAAGCTTTCTTT.

This chain links TRBV5-6 with TRBJ2-1, with D tentatively TRBD1 (8 bases). The germline V and J ends were trimmed by 1 base and 9 bases, with 11 bases remaining between them. The CDR3 spans 13 residues. Germline V lookup: CDR1 SGHDT, CDR2 YYEEEE. The CDR3 sequence: CASSLNRGGEQFF. DNA for the CDR3: TGTGCCAGCAGCTTGAACAGGGGGGGTGAGCAGTTCTTC. Supplemented by reference TRBV5-6 and TRBJ2-1, the full variable domain reads DAGVTQSPTHLIKTRGQQVTLRCSPKSGHDTVSWYQQALGQGPQFIFQYYEEEERQRGNFPDRFSGHQFPNYSSELNVNALLLGDSALYLCASSLNRGGEQFFGPGTRLTVL.

The genes are TRBV6-2 or TRBV6-3 and TRBJ2-5; D may be TRBD1 (6 bases). Germline V gene sequence: CDR1 MNHEY, CDR2 SVGEGT. With 4 bases removed from V and 3 bases from J, the gap between germline ends came to 15 bases. This CDR3 comprises 15 residues. In DNA form, the CDR3 reads TGTGCCAGCAGTTCTAACAGGGAACGAAAAGAGACCCAGTACTTC. Its translation is CASSSNRERKETQYF.

The chain combines TRBV11-2 with TRBJ2-5; D is unresolved. Germline V gene lookup returns CDR1 SGHAT and CDR2 FQNNGV. V gave up 3 bases and J gave up 4 bases, with 9 bases separating them. This CDR3 is 13 amino acids long. The CDR3 region is CASSFDLGETQYF. CDR3 nucleotide sequence: TGTGCCAGCAGCTTCGACTTGGGAGAGACCCAGTACTTC.

The CDR3 is CASTNLPNRRLYEQYV. The CDR3 DNA follows: TGCGCCAGCACCAACCTCCCGAACCGTAGACTATACGAGCAGTACGTC. This sequence joins TRBV5-1 and TRBJ2-7; D is possibly TRBD2 (5 bases). The CDR3 length is 16 residues. Germline assignment: CDR1 SGHRS and CDR2 YFSETQ. Trimming removed 6 bases from V and 4 bases from J, with 23 bases in between.

This clone was detected a few times. The chain recombines TRBV9 with TRBJ2-1, with 7 bases matching TRBD1. The CDR3 spans 15 residues. V lost 0 bases, J lost 3 bases, and 3 bases stayed unmatched. Germline V gives CDR1 SGDLS, CDR2 YYNGEE. The CDR3: CASSVEGALYNEQFF. DNA of the CDR3: TGTGCCAGCAGCGTAGAGGGGGCTCTCTACAATGAGCAGTTCTTC.

This clone was seen a few times. This rearrangement joins TRBV11-3 to TRBJ2-1; no definite D call. Germline V lookup: CDR1 SGHNT, CDR2 YENEEA. The V end lost 7 bases, the J end lost 8 bases, and 12 bases lay between the germline ends. The CDR3 has 12 amino acids. CDR3 sequence reads: CASKLTGDEQFF. CDR3 nucleotide sequence: TGTGCCAGCAAACTAACCGGCGATGAGCAGTTCTTC.

This sequence joins TRBV4-3 and TRBJ1-2, with D perhaps matching TRBD1 (5 bases). The CDR3 loop spans 13 amino acids. V shed 6 bases and J shed 8 bases, with 16 bases lying between them. The germline V gene encodes CDR1 LGHNA and CDR2 YSLEER. Here the CDR3 DNA reads TGCGCCAGCAGTGGCTCGGGACTCGGGGGCTACACCTTC. This codes for CASSGSGLGGYTF.

V gene TRBV19 combines with J gene TRBJ2-2, with TRBD1 as a possible D gene (6 bases). V was clipped by 5 bases and J by 6 bases, with 19 bases between them. Germline values: CDR1 LNHDA, CDR2 SQIVND (reference sequence). This CDR3 comprises 16 residues. CDR3 sequence: CASSPPSTGGAGELFF. CDR3 nucleotides: TGTGCCAGTAGTCCCCCATCGACAGGAGGCGCCGGGGAGCTGTTTTTT.

The V and J genes are TRBV7-9 and TRBJ2-5; TRBD1 matches at 8 bases. The CDR3 has 14 amino acids. Germline CDR1 reads SEHNR; CDR2 reads FQNEAQ (reference sequence). The junction had 7 bases not matched to a gene; V was cut back by 5 bases and J by 5 bases. Here the CDR3 DNA reads TGTGCCAGCAGCGACACAGGGGGGTCGGAGACCCAGTACTTC. Translation gives CASSDTGGSETQYF.

J is TRBJ1-2 and V is TRBV3-1 (or the pseudogene TRBV3-2), with no clear D. Deletions cut 3 bases from V and 5 bases from J, with 13 bases between. The CDR3 length is 14 residues. Germline V lookup: CDR1 LGHDT, CDR2 YNNKEL (reference sequence). The CDR3, as DNA: TGTGCCAGCAGCCAGGCGAGAGCGGCTTATGGCTACACCTTC. Its protein is CASSQARAAYGYTF.

This chain joins TRBV5-1 and TRBJ1-1; D is possibly TRBD1 (5 bases). The CDR3 extends over 14 amino acids. From germline, CDR1 is SGHRS and CDR2 YFSETQ. Trimming removed 4 bases from V and 1 base from J, with 11 bases in between. This CDR3 reads CASSLWGRNTEAFF. DNA of the CDR3: TGCGCCAGCAGCCTATGGGGCAGGAACACTGAAGCTTTCTTT.

The chain recombines TRBV27 with TRBJ1-5, with a tentative D call TRBD1 (6 bases). Germline-derived CDR1 and CDR2 are MNHEY and SMNVEV (reference sequence). This CDR3 is built from 15 residues. V was clipped by 10 bases and J by 6 bases, with 22 bases between them. CDR3 region: CATALGGLVGQPQHF. The CDR3, as DNA: TGTGCCACCGCGCTAGGGGGATTAGTAGGTCAGCCCCAGCATTTT.

The J gene is TRBJ1-4, the V gene TRBV24-1; 7 nucleotides match TRBD1. The V gene end was trimmed by 4 bases and the J gene end by 6 bases; junction bases not matched to a gene: 4. The CDR3 covers 14 residues. The germline CDR1 and CDR2 sequences are KGHDR and SFDVKD. CDR3 residues: CATSEGQSHEKLFF. The CDR3 region has the DNA TGTGCCACCAGTGAGGGACAGTCCCATGAAAAACTGTTTTTT.

The genes are TRBV7-2 and TRBJ2-3, with D tentatively TRBD2 (5 bases). The CDR3 is made up of 16 amino acids. V was pared by 0 bases and J by 0 bases, with 10 bases between. The germline V gene has CDR1 SGHTA and CDR2 FQGNSA. CDR3 amino acids: CASSLAPAASTDTQYF. The CDR3 DNA sequence: TGTGCCAGCAGCTTAGCGCCAGCGGCTAGCACAGATACGCAGTATTTT.

The CDR3 here is CASLVGGIRNYGYTF. CDR3 nucleotides: TGTGCCAGCCTCGTGGGGGGAATAAGAAACTATGGCTACACCTTC. The gene calls are TRBV28 and TRBJ1-2; a possible D gene is TRBD1 (5 bases). The V gene lost 8 bases and the J gene lost 2 bases, with 18 bases spanning the gap. The CDR3 loop spans 15 amino acids. CDR1 and CDR2 (germline): MDHEN, SYDVKM.

This clone was counted once. The CDR3 region has the DNA TGTGCCAGCAGCCCCCGGACTGAAGCTTTCTTT. Translation: CASSPRTEAFF. This rearrangement joins TRBV28 to TRBJ1-1; D is unclear. The CDR3 spans 11 residues. V was trimmed by 6 bases and J by 5 bases, leaving 7 bases between them. Per the germline V gene, CDR1 is MDHEN and CDR2 is SYDVKM.

Details on this clone: Distinct nucleotide sequences in the sample also encode this CDR3. This sequence joins TRBV7-2 and TRBJ2-3; 8 bases agree with TRBD1. Per germline, CDR1 SGHTA and CDR2 FQGNSA. Trimming at V came to 2 bases and at J to 4 bases, leaving 5 bases not matched to a gene. This CDR3 is built from 15 residues. CDR3 sequence reads: CASSLLGQGADTQYF. The CDR3, as DNA: TGTGCCAGCAGCTTACTCGGACAGGGTGCAGATACGCAGTATTTT.

The genes are TRBV28 and TRBJ2-1, with D perhaps TRBD1 (6 bases). CDR1 is MDHEN and CDR2 is SYDVKM in the germline V gene. The CDR3 is 14 residues long. V lost 6 bases to trimming and J lost 5 bases, with 14 bases between them. The CDR3 DNA follows: TGTGCCAGCAGCCCCCACCAGGGGCACAATGAGCAGTTCTTC. Protein: CASSPHQGHNEQFF.

The chain recombines TRBV5-4 with TRBJ2-3; D unclear. The CDR3 contains 12 residues. Trimming removed 5 bases from V and 7 bases from J, with 11 bases in between. Germline CDR1 reads SGHNT; CDR2 reads YYREEE (reference sequence). CDR3 coding DNA: TGTGCCAGCAGTTCGACACGTAATACGCAGTATTTT. It codes for CASSSTRNTQYF.

This sequence joins TRBV29-1 and TRBJ1-2, with D maybe TRBD1 (5 bases). The germline gives CDR1 SQVTM, CDR2 ANQGSEA. Trimming took 5 bases from V and 12 from J, leaving 19 bases between them. The CDR3 is made up of 12 amino acids. CDR3 in DNA: TGCAGCGTTACCCAGACCGGATGGGGGGACACCTTC. This sequence encodes CSVTQTGWGDTF.

This clone was counted once. The chain uses TRBV9 and TRBJ1-2, with 7 bases aligning to TRBD1. V lost 3 bases to trimming and J lost 4 bases; unmatched junction nucleotides: 9. Germline V gene sequence: CDR1 SGDLS, CDR2 YYNGEE. CDR3 length: 15 residues. The CDR3 sequence: CASSGTGTARYGYTF. The CDR3 coding sequence is TGTGCCAGCAGCGGAACCGGGACAGCGCGCTATGGCTACACCTTC.

The chain combines TRBV24-1 with TRBJ2-2; D may be TRBD1 (6 bases). CDR1 is KGHDR, CDR2 SFDVKD, per germline. The CDR3 is 16 residues long. V was cut by 5 bases and J by 3 bases, with 15 bases left in between. CDR3 protein: CATSGGGRTYTGELFF. The CDR3 DNA sequence: TGTGCCACCAGTGGAGGGGGTAGGACTTACACCGGGGAGCTGTTTTTT.